Each of the 2 T cell receptor beta chains below was sequenced from the same sample in a study of metastatic and nonmetastatic thyroid tumors. Prior to thyroid surgery, none of the patients had received any treatment. TCRdb re-clonotyped the PCR reads through MiXCR. The repertoire has tens of thousands of clones, over 9.5% of them found once; the top ten carry over 9%. Material for sequencing was blood. The source of these receptors is a female donor with papillary thyroid cancer or a benign thyroid nodule (not recorded which). Some clones in this sample may be carry-over from other donors' samples.

This clone was counted ten times or more. An end of the junction differs from the germline gene, which may be a read error. The chain links TRBV27 to TRBJ2-3; 7 bases agree with TRBD1. The CDR3 runs to 13 residues. CDR1 MNHEY and CDR2 SMNVEV come from the germline V gene (reference sequence). CDR3 coding DNA: TGTGCCAGCAGTCCCCCGGGGACAGATGCGCAGTATTTT. Translated: CASSPPGTDAQYF.

This clone was observed many times. The chain combines TRBV19 with TRBJ2-6; tentatively, D is TRBD1 (6 bases). V was shortened by 3 bases and J by 4 bases, with 13 bases between the two germline ends. CDR3 length equals 16 residues. Looked up from germline, CDR1 is LNHDA and CDR2 is SQIVND (reference sequence). DNA of the CDR3: TGTGCCAGTAGTATCCTTTCAGGGGCCGGGGCCAACGTCCTGACTTTC. Its translation: CASSILSGAGANVLTF.